This T cell receptor (beta chain) comes out of a study of blood T cell repertoires in COVID-19. As for the study in general: Acute and convalescent COVID-19 samples came from the United States, Italy and Spain.

As originally analysed: From reference gene primer amplification, estimates of nucleated cell counts were derived. Libraries were prepared by immunoSEQ multiplex PCR; TCRdb keeps only in-frame clonotypes and omits some of them. From that table come the V and J calls and clone size; the DNA was used to work out D and trimming. There are approximately 210,000 clones in the sample; about nine tenths occur only once, and approximately 2.4% lies in the top ten. CDR3 length: 13 residues. Germline V gene data show CDR1 as SNHLY and CDR2 as FYNNEI. Two negative PCRs, clearance, or symptom resolution had been documented for recovered Cohort 3 donors. This clone has more than one count but fewer than ten. One end of the junction varies from germline; a read error may be responsible.

Sequencing was performed on PBMCs or T cells enriched from blood (not recorded which). The receptor's source is a woman aged 25 to 45 who had recovered from COVID-19. This chain connects TRBV2 to TRBJ1-5; the D is unclear. For the CDR3, the DNA is TGTGCCAGGAGTGCGGGGTTGGGTCAGCCCCAGCATTTT. It encodes CARSAGLGQPQHF. The full variable domain, with the rest looked up from reference TRBV2 and TRBJ1-5, is EPEVTQTPSHQVTQMGQEVILRCVPISNHLYFYWYRQILGQKVEFLVSFYNNEISEKSEIFDDQFSVERPDGSNFTLKIRSTKLEDSAMYFCARSAGLGQPQHFGDGTRLSIL.